Each of the 9 T cell receptor beta chains below was sequenced from the same sample in a study of blood T cell repertoires in COVID-19. The table came from immunoSEQ multiplex PCR; TCRdb's copy has only in-frame clones and leaves some out. The repertoire consists of just over 350,000 clones, with roughly 87% occurring once and the leading ten covering almost 3%. The sequencing sample was made of PBMCs or T cells enriched from blood (not recorded which). These receptors all come from a woman between 25 and 40 years old who had recovered from COVID-19.

This clone was detected only a few times. CDR3 loop: CASSPGQPGNSPLHF. The CDR3 DNA sequence: TGTGCCAGTAGTCCCGGACAGCCCGGGAATTCACCCCTCCACTTT. This rearrangement joins TRBV19 to TRBJ1-6; the D gene is possibly TRBD1 (6 bases). CDR3 size: 15 residues. V was cut by 5 bases and J by 7 bases, with 15 bases left in between. The germline gives CDR1 LNHDA, CDR2 SQIVND (reference sequence). Combining the CDR3 with reference TRBV19 and TRBJ1-6 gives the whole variable domain DGGITQSPKYLFRKEGQNVTLSCEQNLNHDAMYWYRQDPGQGLRLIYYSQIVNDFQKGDIAEGYSVSREKKESFPLTVTSAQKNPTAFYLCASSPGQPGNSPLHFGNGTRLTVT.

This chain links TRBV5-1 with TRBJ2-2; TRBD1 matches 8 bases. The V gene's germline CDR1 is SGHRS and CDR2 YFSETQ. This CDR3 is 15 amino acids long. V lost 0 bases to trimming and J lost 4 bases; unmatched junction nucleotides: 2. The CDR3 loop reads CASSLGQGLTGELFF. The CDR3, as DNA: TGCGCCAGCAGCTTGGGACAGGGGCTCACCGGGGAGCTGTTTTTT.

This clone came up a few times. This chain joins TRBV9 and TRBJ2-5; 7 nucleotides agree with TRBD1. The germline V gene has CDR1 SGDLS and CDR2 YYNGEE. CDR3 length equals 14 residues. V lost 0 bases, J lost 7 bases, and 6 bases stayed unmatched. The CDR3 DNA sequence: TGTGCCAGCAGCGTAGCCTACAGGGGTGGGACCCAGTACTTC. Amino acids: CASSVAYRGGTQYF.

For this clone: The sample has other DNA sequences that encode this CDR3 too. The chain couples TRBV5-1 to TRBJ1-6, with 7 bases aligning to TRBD1. Unmatched junction bases numbered 2, after V lost 0 bases and J lost 8 bases. The CDR3 loop spans 14 amino acids. Germline loops: CDR1 SGHRS, CDR2 YFSETQ. In nucleotides, the CDR3 is TGCGCCAGCAGCTTGGAGGGGGCGGATTCACCCCTCCACTTT. Residues: CASSLEGADSPLHF.

This chain links TRBV6-4 with TRBJ1-1; possible D gene TRBD1, 5 bases. The CDR3 loop spans 14 amino acids. Germline V lookup: CDR1 MRHNA, CDR2 SNTAGT. V lost 4 bases, J lost 4 bases, and 13 bases lay in between. The CDR3 reads CASSAAQGSTEAFF. For the CDR3, the DNA is TGTGCCAGCAGTGCCGCTCAGGGATCCACTGAAGCTTTCTTT.

J is TRBJ1-4 and V is TRBV29-1; the D gene is possibly TRBD1 (5 bases). The length of the CDR3 is 13 residues. V lost 2 bases and J 7 bases, leaving 11 bases between the germline ends. The germline gives CDR1 SQVTM, CDR2 ANQGSEA. The CDR3 DNA follows: TGCAGCGTTGAACCAGGGCCGTCTGAAAAACTGTTTTTT. Encoded protein: CSVEPGPSEKLFF.

This chain joins TRBV9 and TRBJ1-4, with D maybe TRBD1 (6 bases). V was pared by 4 bases and J by 0 bases, with 13 bases between. Germline CDR1 reads SGDLS; CDR2 reads YYNGEE. The CDR3 has 16 residues. CDR3 amino acids: CASSPGQLATNEKLFF. In DNA, the CDR3 is TGTGCCAGCAGCCCAGGACAGCTTGCAACTAATGAAAAACTGTTTTTT. Full variable domain (rest looked up from reference TRBV9 and TRBJ1-4): DSGVTQTPKHLITATGQRVTLRCSPRSGDLSVYWYQQSLDQGLQFLIQYYNGEERAKGNILERFSAQQFPDLHSELNLSSLELGDSALYFCASSPGQLATNEKLFFGSGTQLSVL.

The chain uses TRBV18 and TRBJ1-4, with 7 bases matching TRBD1. CDR1 and CDR2 from the germline V gene are KGHSH and LQKENI. The CDR3 runs 15 residues. V gave up 5 bases and J gave up 7 bases; unmatched junction bases: 10. The CDR3 loop reads CASSITGELGEKLFF. CDR3 DNA: TGTGCCAGCTCAATTACAGGGGAACTTGGTGAAAAACTGTTTTTT.

This chain uses TRBV14 with TRBJ2-3; no clear D. V was pared by 4 bases and J by 3 bases, with 5 bases between. The CDR3 runs 12 residues. The germline V gene has CDR1 SGHDN and CDR2 FVKESK. CDR3 region: CASSLMTDTQYF. The CDR3 coding sequence is TGTGCCAGCAGCCTAATGACAGATACGCAGTATTTT.